Shown below are 15 T cell receptor beta chains from a single sample sequenced in a study of neurological immune-mediated disorders. TCRdb used MiXCR to reprocess the 5' RACE reads, holding one entry per CDR3 protein. The sample yields just over 50,000 distinct CDR3 sequences, around 3.4% seen once. The specimen was PBMCs. These receptor sequences come from a man aged 35-49 years with multiple sclerosis.

This clonotype was observed at least ten times. The rearrangement uses TRBV6-1 and TRBJ2-1, with 8 bases fitting TRBD1. This CDR3 is built from 13 residues. Looked up from germline, CDR1 is MNHNS and CDR2 is SASEGT. J gave up 8 bases and V 4 bases, and 4 bases lay outside the gene matches. The CDR3 here is CASSANRGDEQFF. In DNA, the CDR3 is TGTGCCAGCAGTGCGAACAGGGGGGATGAGCAGTTCTTC.

Ten or more counts support this clonotype. The chain has TRBV20-1 and TRBJ2-7, with 8 bases lining up with TRBD1. V trimming: 6 bases; J trimming: 2 bases; junction bases outside the gene matches: 9. The germline V gene encodes CDR1 DFQATT and CDR2 SNEGSKA (reference sequence). The CDR3 covers 14 residues. The CDR3 reads CSASTGQDPYEQYF. In nucleotides, the CDR3 is TGCAGTGCCAGCACGGGACAGGACCCCTACGAGCAGTACTTC.

This clonotype has ten or more counts. V gene TRBV12-3 or TRBV12-4 combines with J gene TRBJ2-7, with D maybe TRBD2 (6 bases). The CDR3 length is 15 residues. The V end lost 3 bases, the J end lost 0 bases, and 12 bases lay between the germline ends. The DNA of the CDR3 is TGTGCCAGCAGTTTTAGGACGGGACTCTCCTACGAGCAGTACTTC. As protein: CASSFRTGLSYEQYF.

This clonotype was observed at least ten times. This rearrangement joins TRBV20-1 to TRBJ2-1, with TRBD2 identical over 8 bases. Germline V gene lookup returns CDR1 DFQATT and CDR2 SNEGSKA (reference sequence). The CDR3 totals 14 residues. V lost 0 bases, J lost 8 bases, and 6 bases stayed unmatched. CDR3 bases: TGCAGTGCTAGAGATCCCAGCGGGGGCGATGAGCAGTTCTTC. Translation: CSARDPSGGDEQFF.

This clonotype was detected ten times or more. V usage is TRBV12-3 or TRBV12-4 and J usage is TRBJ1-1; D gene ambiguous. V shed 2 bases and J shed 0 bases, with 10 bases lying between them. CDR3 length equals 15 residues. The CDR3 nucleotides are TGTGCCAGCAGTTTATCGGAAGGTCTGAACACTGAAGCTTTCTTT. Protein product: CASSLSEGLNTEAFF.

This clonotype was seen many times. The gene calls are TRBV6-5 and TRBJ1-1; 9 nucleotides line up with TRBD1. The CDR3 contains 16 residues. Germline CDR1 is MNHEY and CDR2 is SVGAGI. V shed 5 bases, J shed 4 bases, and the junction held 11 bases outside the gene matches. CDR3 loop: CASSIQQGAGSTEAFF. The DNA for the CDR3 is TGTGCCAGCAGTATACAACAGGGGGCGGGGAGCACTGAAGCTTTCTTT.

This clonotype was picked up many times. This chain joins TRBV20-1 and TRBJ1-2; D may be TRBD1 (6 bases). V was trimmed by 6 bases and J by 5 bases, leaving 16 bases between them. The CDR3 is 13 residues long. Germline V gene lookup returns CDR1 DFQATT and CDR2 SNEGSKA (reference sequence). The CDR3: CSALQGLFYGYTF. CDR3 DNA: TGCAGTGCACTTCAGGGGCTCTTTTATGGCTACACCTTC.

This clonotype was detected many times. V gene TRBV5-1 combines with J gene TRBJ1-2; 8 bases line up with TRBD1. Trimming took 0 bases from V and 6 from J; bases not matched to a gene: 10. Germline-derived CDR1 and CDR2 are SGHRS and YFSETQ. The CDR3 totals 16 residues. The CDR3 region has the DNA TGCGCCAGCAGCTTGGCCGGATCAGGGGGCGATCATGGCTACACCTTC. The encoded protein is CASSLAGSGGDHGYTF.

This clonotype occurred a few times. A much larger clone differs from this one at a single base, so this may be a read error. V usage is TRBV5-1 and J usage is TRBJ2-1; possible D gene TRBD1, 6 bases. The V gene's germline CDR1 is SGHRS and CDR2 YFSETQ. This CDR3 region has 11 residues. Trimming removed 5 bases from V and 10 bases from J, with 10 bases in between. CDR3 sequence: CASRFQGEQFF. CDR3 in DNA: TGCGCCAGCAGATTTCAGGGGGAGCAGTTCTTC.

This clonotype was counted many times. Its ends do not fully match the called genes, so a read error is possible. CDR3 nucleotide sequence: TGTGCCAGCAACTTAGACGCTGGGACTAGCACTAGCACAGATACGCAGTATTTT. Encoded protein: CASNLDAGTSTSTDTQYF. The chain recombines TRBV7-9 with TRBJ2-3; 9 bases match TRBD2. Germline loops: CDR1 SEHNR, CDR2 FQNEAQ (reference sequence). The CDR3 is 18 amino acids.

Turning to this clonotype: The conserved phenylalanine or tryptophan is not found at the CDR3 terminus, so this likely reflects a read error. The gene calls are TRBV7-2 and TRBJ2-1; 9 bases line up with TRBD2. The V segment lost 3 bases and the J segment 0 bases; nucleotides outside the gene matches: 3. This CDR3 region has 16 residues. The V gene's germline CDR1 is SGHTA and CDR2 FQGNSA. The CDR3 DNA reads as TGTGCCAGCAGCTTTGCGGGGGGGCGCTCCTACAATGAGCAGTTCATC. It yields the protein CASSFAGGRSYNEQFI.

The J gene is TRBJ2-7, the V gene TRBV3-1; D is possibly TRBD2 (5 bases). Germline assignment: CDR1 LGHDT and CDR2 YNNKEL (reference sequence). V lost 0 bases to trimming and J lost 0 bases, with 12 bases between them. This CDR3 is 16 amino acids long. The CDR3 bases are TGTGCCAGCAGCCAAGATTCGGCAGCGGACTCCTACGAGCAGTACTTC. Its protein is CASSQDSAADSYEQYF.

This clonotype was picked up many times. This sequence joins TRBV10-3 and TRBJ1-1; no clear D gene. V was clipped by 7 bases and J by 0 bases, with 12 bases between them. CDR1 and CDR2 (germline): ENHRY, SYGVKD. The CDR3 spans 14 residues. The CDR3 nucleotides are TGTGCCATCAATGACGGCGGTATGAACACTGAAGCTTTCTTT. It encodes CAINDGGMNTEAFF.

This clonotype turned up a few times. CDR3 region: CASSSVGGTEAFF. The CDR3 nucleotides are TGTGCCAGCAGCTCGGTTGGGGGGACTGAAGCTTTCTTT. This chain uses TRBV3-1 with TRBJ1-1, with a possible D match to TRBD1 (5 bases). V lost 5 bases to trimming and J lost 5 bases, with 12 bases between them. This CDR3 region has 13 residues. Per germline, CDR1 LGHDT and CDR2 YNNKEL (reference sequence). Using reference TRBV3-1 and TRBJ1-1 for the parts outside the CDR3, the full variable domain is DTAVSQTPKYLVTQMGNDKSIKCEQNLGHDTMYWYKQDSKKFLKIMFSYNNKELIINETVPNRFSPKSPDKAHLNLHINSLELGDSAVYFCASSSVGGTEAFFGQGTRLTVV.

This clonotype was found many times. In nucleotides, the CDR3 is TGCAGTGCAACCAGGAACTACGAGCAGTACTTC. Its protein product is CSATRNYEQYF. This chain links TRBV20-1 with TRBJ2-7; the D is unclear. The CDR3 totals 11 residues. The V end lost 6 bases, the J end lost 3 bases, and 9 bases lay between the germline ends. The V gene's germline CDR1 is DFQATT and CDR2 SNEGSKA (reference sequence).